This T cell receptor (beta chain) was profiled in a study of control samples from healthy donors and cancer patients. Sequencing was performed with immunoSEQ multiplex PCR; in TCRdb, only in-frame clones are kept and a portion is missing. This sample yields roughly 150,000 clones, of which 90% to 95% are seen a single time; roughly 0.7% belongs to the top ten. Trimming left V 3 bases short and J 1 base short, with 10 bases between. CDR1 is SGHNT, CDR2 YYREEE, per germline (reference sequence). The CDR3 length is 15 residues. This receptor was obtained from a woman between 25 and 40 years old in good health. This chain links TRBV5-4 with TRBJ2-2; D possibly corresponds to TRBD2 (5 bases). The sample was blood. The CDR3 bases are TGTGCCAGCAGCTGGGAGCGCCAGAACACCGGGGAGCTGTTTTTT. It encodes CASSWERQNTGELFF.